This T cell receptor beta chain was identified during a study of identifying expanded T cells in peripheral blood. Study outcomes and limitations: Differentially abundant clones: about 1.2 between replicates, 16.4 at about 13 days, around 20 at four.

In regard to this clone: What it binds is unknown.

Produced via immunoSEQ multiplex PCR; TCRdb's table is partial and in-frame only. The sample gives about 80,000 clones, around 83% of which show up once; 20% is in the top ten. Sequenced material: blood. The TCR originated in a person between 18 and 75 years old in good health.

The CDR3 coding sequence is TGTGCCAGCAGCTTGTATCCAGCTGCTGGAAACACCATATATTTT. Its translation: CASSLYPAAGNTIYF. The chain is built from TRBV7-9 and TRBJ1-3; D gene unclear. The V gene lost 3 bases and the J gene lost 2 bases, with 11 bases spanning the gap. Germline values: CDR1 SEHNR, CDR2 FQNEAQ (reference sequence). The CDR3 is 15 amino acids. Complete variable domain (other parts from reference TRBV7-9 and TRBJ1-3): DTGVSQNPRHKITKRGQNVTFRCDPISEHNRLYWYRQTLGQGPEFLTYFQNEAQLEKSRLLSDRFSAERPKGSFSTLEIQRTEQGDSAMYLCASSLYPAAGNTIYFGEGSWLTVV.